The text below deals with one T cell receptor beta chain. This specimen belongs to a study of cytomegalovirus exposure and HLA in healthy donors. Germline V lookup: CDR1 GTSNPN, CDR2 SVGIG (reference sequence). V was shortened by 0 bases and J by 4 bases, with 12 bases between the two germline ends. CDR3 length: 14 amino acids. Here immunoSEQ multiplex PCR was the method, and the copy in TCRdb shows in-frame clones only, minus some. Among approximately 98,000 clones, under 85% were seen once, and the ten largest hold 3% to 3.5%. The receptor was isolated from a woman younger than 35 in good health and CMV-seronegative. Sequencing was carried out using PBMCs. This chain links TRBV30 with TRBJ1-1; D may be TRBD1 (6 bases). CDR3 DNA sequence: TGTGCCTGGAGTGTGGGGGGGGCTAGCACTGAAGCTTTCTTT. Its translation: CAWSVGGASTEAFF.